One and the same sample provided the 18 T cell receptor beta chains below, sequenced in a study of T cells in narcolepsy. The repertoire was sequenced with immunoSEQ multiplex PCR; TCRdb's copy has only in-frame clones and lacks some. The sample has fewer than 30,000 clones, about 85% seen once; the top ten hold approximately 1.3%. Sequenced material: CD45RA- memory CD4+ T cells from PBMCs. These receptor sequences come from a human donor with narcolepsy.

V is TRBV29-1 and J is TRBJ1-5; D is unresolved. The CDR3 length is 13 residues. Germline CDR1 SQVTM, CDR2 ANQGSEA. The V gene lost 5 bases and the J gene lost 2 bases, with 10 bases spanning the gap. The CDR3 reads CSVRDGGNQPQHF. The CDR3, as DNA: TGCAGCGTTCGCGACGGGGGCAATCAGCCCCAGCATTTT.

The CDR3 is CASSEVGGDTEAFF. In DNA form, the CDR3 reads TGTGCCAGCAGTGAAGTAGGAGGGGACACTGAAGCTTTCTTT. The J gene is TRBJ1-1, the V gene TRBV2; D might be TRBD1 (5 bases). Germline CDR1 is SNHLY and CDR2 is FYNNEI. V lost 1 base, J lost 3 bases, and 9 bases lay in between. The CDR3 consists of 14 residues.

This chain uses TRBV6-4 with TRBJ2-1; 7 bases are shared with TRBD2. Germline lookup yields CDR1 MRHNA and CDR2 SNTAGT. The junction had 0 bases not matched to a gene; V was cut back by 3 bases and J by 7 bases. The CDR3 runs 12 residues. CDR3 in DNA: TGTGCCAGCAGTGAGCGGGAGAATGAGCAGTTCTTC. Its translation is CASSERENEQFF.

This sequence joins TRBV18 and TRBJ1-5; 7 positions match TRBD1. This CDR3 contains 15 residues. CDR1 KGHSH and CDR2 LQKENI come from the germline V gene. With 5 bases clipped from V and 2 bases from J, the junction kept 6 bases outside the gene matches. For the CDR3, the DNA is TGTGCCAGCTCAGAACAGGGGAGAGGCAATCAGCCCCAGCATTTT. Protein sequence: CASSEQGRGNQPQHF.

The CDR3 sequence is CASSIELHSANEKLFF. The CDR3 region has the DNA TGTGCCAGTAGTATAGAACTACACTCGGCTAATGAAAAACTGTTTTTT. The gene calls are TRBV19 and TRBJ1-4, with D uncertain. Trimming cost V 0 bases and J 3 bases, with 11 bases left between them. The CDR3 length is 16 residues. Germline loops: CDR1 LNHDA, CDR2 SQIVND (reference sequence).

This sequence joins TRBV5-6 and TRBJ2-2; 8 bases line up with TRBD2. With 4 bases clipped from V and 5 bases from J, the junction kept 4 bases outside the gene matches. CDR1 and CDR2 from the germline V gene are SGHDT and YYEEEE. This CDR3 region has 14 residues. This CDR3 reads CASSTASGTGELFF. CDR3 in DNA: TGTGCCAGCAGCACGGCTAGCGGGACCGGGGAGCTGTTTTTT. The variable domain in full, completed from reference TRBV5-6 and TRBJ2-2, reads DAGVTQSPTHLIKTRGQQVTLRCSPKSGHDTVSWYQQALGQGPQFIFQYYEEEERQRGNFPDRFSGHQFPNYSSELNVNALLLGDSALYLCASSTASGTGELFFGEGSRLTVL.

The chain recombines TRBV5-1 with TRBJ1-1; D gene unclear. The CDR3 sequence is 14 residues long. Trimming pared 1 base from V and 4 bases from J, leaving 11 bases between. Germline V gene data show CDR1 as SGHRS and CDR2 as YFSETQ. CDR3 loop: CASSLIRESTEAFF. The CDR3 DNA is TGCGCCAGCAGCTTGATACGTGAGAGCACTGAAGCTTTCTTT.

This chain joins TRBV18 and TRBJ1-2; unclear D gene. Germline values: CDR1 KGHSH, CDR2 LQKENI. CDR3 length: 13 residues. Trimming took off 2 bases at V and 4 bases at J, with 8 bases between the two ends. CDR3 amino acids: CASSPDTSYGYTF. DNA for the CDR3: TGTGCCAGCTCACCAGACACCTCCTATGGCTACACCTTC. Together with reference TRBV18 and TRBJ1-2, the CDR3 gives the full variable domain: NAGVMQNPRHLVRRRGQEARLRCSPMKGHSHVYWYRQLPEEGLKFMVYLQKENIIDESGMPKERFSAEFPKEGPSILRIQQVVRGDSAAYFCASSPDTSYGYTFGSGTRLTVV.

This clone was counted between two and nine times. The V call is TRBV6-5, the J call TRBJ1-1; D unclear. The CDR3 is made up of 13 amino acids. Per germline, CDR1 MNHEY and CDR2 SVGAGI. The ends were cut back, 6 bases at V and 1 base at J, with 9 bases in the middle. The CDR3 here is CASRTRRNTEAFF. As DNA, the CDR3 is TGTGCCAGCAGAACGCGAAGGAACACTGAAGCTTTCTTT.

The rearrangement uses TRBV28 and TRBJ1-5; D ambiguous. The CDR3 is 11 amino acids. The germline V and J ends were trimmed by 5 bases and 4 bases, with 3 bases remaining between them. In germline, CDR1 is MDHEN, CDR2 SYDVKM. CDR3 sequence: CASSPNQPQHF. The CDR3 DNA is TGTGCCAGCAGTCCGAATCAGCCCCAGCATTTT. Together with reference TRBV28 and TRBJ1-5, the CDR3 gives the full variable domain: DVKVTQSSRYLVKRTGEKVFLECVQDMDHENMFWYRQDPGLGLRLIYFSYDVKMKEKGDIPEGYSVSREKKERFSLILESASTNQTSMYLCASSPNQPQHFGDGTRLSIL.

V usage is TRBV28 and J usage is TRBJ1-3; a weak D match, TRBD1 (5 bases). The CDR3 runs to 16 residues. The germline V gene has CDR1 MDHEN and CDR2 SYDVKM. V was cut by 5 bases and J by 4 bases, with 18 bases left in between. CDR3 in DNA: TGTGCCAGCAGTGGTAGCAGGGCAACAAGCGGAAACACCATATATTTT. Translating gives CASSGSRATSGNTIYF.

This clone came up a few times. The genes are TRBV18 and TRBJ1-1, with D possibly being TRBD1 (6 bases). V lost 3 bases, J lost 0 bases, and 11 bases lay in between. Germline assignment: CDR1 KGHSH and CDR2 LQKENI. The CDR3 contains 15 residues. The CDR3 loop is CASSPQQGLNTEAFF. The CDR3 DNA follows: TGTGCCAGCTCACCCCAACAGGGCCTGAACACTGAAGCTTTCTTT.

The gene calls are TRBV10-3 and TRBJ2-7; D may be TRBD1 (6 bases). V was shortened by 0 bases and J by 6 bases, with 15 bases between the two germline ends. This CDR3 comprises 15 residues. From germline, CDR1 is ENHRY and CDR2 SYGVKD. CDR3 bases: TGTGCCATCAGTGAGTCGAGGGGGAAGACCGGCGAGCAGTACTTC. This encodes CAISESRGKTGEQYF.

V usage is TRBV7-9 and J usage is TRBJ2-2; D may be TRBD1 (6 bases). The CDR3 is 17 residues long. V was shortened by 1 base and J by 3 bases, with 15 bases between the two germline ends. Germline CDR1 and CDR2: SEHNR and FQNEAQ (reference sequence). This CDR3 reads CASSLGVGGHDTGELFF. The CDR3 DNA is TGTGCCAGCAGCTTAGGGGTTGGGGGCCACGACACCGGGGAGCTGTTTTTT.

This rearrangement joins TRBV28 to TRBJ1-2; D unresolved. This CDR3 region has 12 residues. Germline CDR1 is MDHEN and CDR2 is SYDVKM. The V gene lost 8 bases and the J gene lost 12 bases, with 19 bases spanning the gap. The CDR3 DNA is TGTGCCAGCTCACTGTTACGGTCCGGTCACACCTTC. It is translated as CASSLLRSGHTF.

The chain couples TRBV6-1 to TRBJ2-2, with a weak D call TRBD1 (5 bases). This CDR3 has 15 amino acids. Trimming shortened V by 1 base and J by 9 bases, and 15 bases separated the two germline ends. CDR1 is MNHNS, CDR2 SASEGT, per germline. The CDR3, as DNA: TGTGCCAGCAGTGAAGAGGACACCGGATGGAGGGAGCTGTTTTTT. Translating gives CASSEEDTGWRELFF.

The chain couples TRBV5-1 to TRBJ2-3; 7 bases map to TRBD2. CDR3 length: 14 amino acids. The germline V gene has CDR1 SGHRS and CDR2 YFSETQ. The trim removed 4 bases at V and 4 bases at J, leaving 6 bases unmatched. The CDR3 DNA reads TGCGCCAGCAGCCCGGGGGACTACTCAGATACGCAGTATTTT. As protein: CASSPGDYSDTQYF.

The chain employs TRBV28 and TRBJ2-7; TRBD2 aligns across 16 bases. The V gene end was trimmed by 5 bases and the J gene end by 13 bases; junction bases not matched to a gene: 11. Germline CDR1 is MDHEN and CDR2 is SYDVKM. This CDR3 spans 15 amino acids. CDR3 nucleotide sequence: TGTGCCAGCAGTCCGCCGGGACTAGCGGGAGGGTTCCCTTACTTC. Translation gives CASSPPGLAGGFPYF.